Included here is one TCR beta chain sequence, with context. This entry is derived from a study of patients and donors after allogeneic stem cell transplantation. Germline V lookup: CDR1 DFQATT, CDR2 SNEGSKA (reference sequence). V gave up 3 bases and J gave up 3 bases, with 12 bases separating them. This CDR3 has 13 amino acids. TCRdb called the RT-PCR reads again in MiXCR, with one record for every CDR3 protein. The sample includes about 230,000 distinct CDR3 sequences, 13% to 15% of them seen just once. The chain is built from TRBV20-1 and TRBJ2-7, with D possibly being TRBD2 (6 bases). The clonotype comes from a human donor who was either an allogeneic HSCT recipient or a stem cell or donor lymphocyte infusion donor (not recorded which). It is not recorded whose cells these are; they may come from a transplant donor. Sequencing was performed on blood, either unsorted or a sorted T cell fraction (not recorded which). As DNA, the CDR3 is TGCAGTGCTAGTATCGGGAGAGTCTACGAGCAGTACTTC. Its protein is CSASIGRVYEQYF.